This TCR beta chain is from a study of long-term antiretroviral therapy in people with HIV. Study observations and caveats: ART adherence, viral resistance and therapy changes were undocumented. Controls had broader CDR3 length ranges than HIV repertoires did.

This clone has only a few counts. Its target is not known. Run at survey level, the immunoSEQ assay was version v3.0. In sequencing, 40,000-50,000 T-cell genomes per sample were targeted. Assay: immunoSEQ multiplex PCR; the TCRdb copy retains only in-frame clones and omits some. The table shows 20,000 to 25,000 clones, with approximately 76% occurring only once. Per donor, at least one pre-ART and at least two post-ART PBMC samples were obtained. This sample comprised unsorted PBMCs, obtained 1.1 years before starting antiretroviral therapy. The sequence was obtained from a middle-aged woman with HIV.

The CDR3 DNA reads as TGTGCCAGCAGCCCTCCCCCGGGACAGCTAAACTATGGCTACACCTTC. Its protein product is CASSPPPGQLNYGYTF. This chain links TRBV7-6 with TRBJ1-2, with 7 bases lining up with TRBD1. CDR1 and CDR2 (germline): SGHVS, FNYEAQ. This CDR3 has 16 residues. The V segment lost 5 bases and the J segment 2 bases; nucleotides outside the gene matches: 11. Full variable domain (rest looked up from reference TRBV7-6 and TRBJ1-2): GAGVSQSPRYKVTKRGQDVALRCDPISGHVSLYWYRQALGQGPEFLTYFNYEAQQDKSGLPNDRFSAERPEGSISTLTIQRTEQRDSAMYRCASSPPPGQLNYGYTFGSGTRLTVV.